This TCR beta chain was found in a study of blood T cells in healthy people across ages (dated by TCRdb to between 2014 and 2017). Context from the whole study: In model experiments, roughly one uniquely barcoded TCR beta cDNA molecule per two T cells was captured by template switching. Donors of different ages were randomly distributed across sequencing lanes to avoid experimental bias. For two donors (one aged 18 to 30 and one aged 80 or older), the study analyzed two additional independent replicas of 1 million unique cDNA reads from the same blood draw. Four age groups were formed from the donors: young (average about 15 years), middle-aged (just under 40), aged (over 55) and long-lived (about 80). To track age-related changes in TCR beta repertoire diversity, the study relied on deep sequencing normalized with unique cDNA molecular identifiers. Study-wide conclusions, independent of this receptor: Because the CMV infection status of the donors was unknown, age-related changes in expanded clonotypes may potentially have been confounded. Compared with the aged group, the long-lived group had more naive CD4+ T cells, fewer expanded clones and increased TCR diversity, suggesting age selection. Since profiling was done on bulk unsorted PBMCs, naive and antigen-experienced compartments could not be conclusively compared. As age increased, observed TCR beta diversity per million T cells dropped in a roughly linear way, and a significant reduction was already evident by age 40. There was a strong correlation between observed TCR beta diversity and the percentage of naive T cells measured by flow cytometry. Estimates of total diversity from one million sequenced T cells were regarded as lower bounds and underestimates.

As to this clonotype: Its target antigen remains unknown. Base quality data are lacking; no much larger clone is found one base away.

The library was obtained by 5' RACE. Sequencing relied on an Illumina HiSeq 2500. The second PCR ran for roughly 7 to 11 cycles and used a J-beta primer mix along with a sample-barcoded 5' primer. A unique molecular identifier was introduced onto each TCR beta cDNA molecule by a template-switch 5' adaptor carrying 12 random nucleotides. At least 3 million CDR3-containing paired-end reads were obtained from each sample. The Mint cDNA synthesis kit, primed by a TRBC-specific oligonucleotide, was used to synthesize first-strand cDNA from all RNA. After uracil-DNA glycosylase treatment, a first 18-cycle PCR used universal primers M1SS and BC2_uni_R on all cDNA. The paper's data handling went like this. For normalization, 1 million high-quality reads, each with a distinct molecular identifier, were randomly selected from each sample. Reads with shared molecular identifiers were discarded instead of being binned into consensus sequences. MiTCR, with a Q25 quality threshold and the strictest error-elimination algorithm, was used for CDR3 identification, clonotype clustering and error correction. A nonparametric unseen species model using Euler transformation provided a lower-bound estimate of total TCR beta diversity. TCRdb cleaned the public reads at Q25 with fastp, built clones with MiXCR and kept in-frame beta chains. Duplicate CDR3 protein sequences are folded into a single record with the most common DNA and genes. Here the V and J calls rest on TCRdb's processing, not on the authors' analysis. The sample profile shows under 850,000 distinct CDR3 sequences; around 36% of them were found once. The ten largest make up approximately 12% of the sample.

Systemically healthy Caucasian individuals from Russia, 35 to 40 in total and aged roughly 6 to 90 years, were included as donors. Each donor gave about 9.2 milliliters of peripheral blood, drawn into EDTA-treated Vacutainer tubes. Ficoll-Paque density-gradient centrifugation was used to isolate PBMCs, with at least 6.5 million per sample. Total RNA was extracted from PBMCs with Trizol reagent, with at least 6 micrograms obtained per sample. For every donor, an aliquot of PBMCs went through flow cytometry to measure the percentages of naive CD45RAhigh/CD27high T cells. This sequence was found in a man aged 18 to 29 in good health. The source material was blood.

CDR3 protein: CASSVGGGSWNTEAFF. In nucleotides, the sequence is TGTGCCAGCAGCGTAGGAGGGGGCTCCTGGAACACTGAAGCTTTCTTT. The rearranged chain carries TRBV9 and TRBJ1-1; a stretch of 7 junction bases matches TRBD1. For this chain, trimming is 0 bases at the V end and 1 base at the J end, and the number of junction bases without a gene match is 6. The CDR3 measures 16 amino acids from cysteine to phenylalanine. Just the 48-base CDR3 DNA is kept, in frame starting at base 1. Per the germline V gene, SGDLS is the CDR1 and YYNGEE is the CDR2.